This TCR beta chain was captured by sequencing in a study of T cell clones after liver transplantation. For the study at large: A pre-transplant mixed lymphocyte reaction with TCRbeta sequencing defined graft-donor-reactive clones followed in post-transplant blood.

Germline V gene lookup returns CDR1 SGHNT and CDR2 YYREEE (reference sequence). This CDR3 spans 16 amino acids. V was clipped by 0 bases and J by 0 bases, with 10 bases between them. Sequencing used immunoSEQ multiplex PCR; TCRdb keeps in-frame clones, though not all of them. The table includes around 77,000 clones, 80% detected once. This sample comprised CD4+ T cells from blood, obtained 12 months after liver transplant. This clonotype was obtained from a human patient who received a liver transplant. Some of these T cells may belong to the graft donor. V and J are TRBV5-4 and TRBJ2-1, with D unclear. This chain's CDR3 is CASSLDAYLSYNEQFF. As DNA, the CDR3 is TGTGCCAGCAGCTTGGATGCGTACCTCTCCTACAATGAGCAGTTCTTC.